This T cell receptor beta chain was identified in a study of cytomegalovirus exposure and HLA in healthy donors. Study-level points and caveats: It was approximately 170 TCR beta chains that were listed as cytomegalovirus-associated. Many donors shared some public TCRs, even though most TCR sequences were rare.

Remarks on this clone: Its antigen is unknown.

TCRdb's copy holds only in-frame clones and misses some; the assay was immunoSEQ multiplex PCR. Seen here are some 240,000 clones, around nine tenths observed once, and the top ten hold 1.5% to 2%. Looked up from germline, CDR1 is MDHEN and CDR2 is SYDVKM. V shed 6 bases, J shed 4 bases, and the junction held 5 bases outside the gene matches. CDR3 size: 15 residues. The chain is built from TRBV28 and TRBJ2-1; 11 nucleotides match TRBD2. This sequence was found in a woman under 30 in good health and CMV-seropositive. Sequencing was performed on PBMCs. The CDR3 protein is CASRETSGIYNEQFF. CDR3 nucleotides: TGTGCCAGCAGGGAGACTAGCGGGATATACAATGAGCAGTTCTTC.